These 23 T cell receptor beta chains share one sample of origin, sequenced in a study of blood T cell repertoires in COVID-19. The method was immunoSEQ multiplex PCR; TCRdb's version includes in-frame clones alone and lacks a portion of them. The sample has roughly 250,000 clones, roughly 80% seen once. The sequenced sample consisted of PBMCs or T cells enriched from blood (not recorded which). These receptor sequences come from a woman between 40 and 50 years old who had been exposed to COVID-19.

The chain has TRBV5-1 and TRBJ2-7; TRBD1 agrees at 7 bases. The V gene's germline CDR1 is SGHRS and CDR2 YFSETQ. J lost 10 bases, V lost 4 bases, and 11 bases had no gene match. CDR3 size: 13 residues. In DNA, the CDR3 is TGCGCCAGCAGCGAGGGACAGACAAGTGGTCAGTACTTC. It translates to CASSEGQTSGQYF.

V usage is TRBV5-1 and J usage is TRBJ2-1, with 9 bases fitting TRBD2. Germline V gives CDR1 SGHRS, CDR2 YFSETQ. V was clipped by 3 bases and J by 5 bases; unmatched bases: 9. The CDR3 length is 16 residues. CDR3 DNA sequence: TGCGCCAGCAGCTCTCGGCGGGGGGGCCTCAACAATGAGCAGTTCTTC. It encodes CASSSRRGGLNNEQFF.

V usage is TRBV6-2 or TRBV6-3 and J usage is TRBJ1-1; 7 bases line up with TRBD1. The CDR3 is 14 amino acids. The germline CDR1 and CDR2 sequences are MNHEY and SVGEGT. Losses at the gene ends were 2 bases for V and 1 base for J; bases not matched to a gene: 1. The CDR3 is CASSYGTENTEAFF. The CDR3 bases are TGTGCCAGCAGTTACGGGACAGAGAACACTGAAGCTTTCTTT.

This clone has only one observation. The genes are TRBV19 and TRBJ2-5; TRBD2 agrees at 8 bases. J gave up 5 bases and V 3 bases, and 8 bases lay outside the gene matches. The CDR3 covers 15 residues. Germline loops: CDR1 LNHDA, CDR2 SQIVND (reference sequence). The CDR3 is CASSISGLVSETQYF. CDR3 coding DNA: TGTGCCAGTAGTATTTCGGGACTAGTATCGGAGACCCAGTACTTC.

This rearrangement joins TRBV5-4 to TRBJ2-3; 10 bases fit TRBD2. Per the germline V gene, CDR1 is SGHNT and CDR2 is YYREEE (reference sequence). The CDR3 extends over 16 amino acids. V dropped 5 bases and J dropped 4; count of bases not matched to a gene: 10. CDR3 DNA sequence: TGTGCCAGCAGTCGTCCCCTAGCGGGGGTATCAGATACGCAGTATTTT. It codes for CASSRPLAGVSDTQYF.

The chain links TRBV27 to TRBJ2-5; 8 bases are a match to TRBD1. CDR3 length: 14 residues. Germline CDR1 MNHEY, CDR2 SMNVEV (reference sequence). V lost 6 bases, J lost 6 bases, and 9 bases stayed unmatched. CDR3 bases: TGTGCCAGCAGCGGGGCAGGGGGCATGCAGACCCAGTACTTC. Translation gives CASSGAGGMQTQYF.

This CDR3 reads CASSLDGGNTGELFF. DNA of the CDR3: TGCGCCAGCAGCTTGGACGGGGGGAACACCGGGGAGCTGTTTTTT. V usage is TRBV5-1 and J usage is TRBJ2-2, with D maybe TRBD2 (6 bases). The CDR3 covers 15 residues. Trimming left V 0 bases short and J 1 base short, with 7 bases between. Germline values: CDR1 SGHRS, CDR2 YFSETQ. Drawing the rest from reference TRBV5-1 and TRBJ2-2, the complete variable domain is KAGVTQTPRYLIKTRGQQVTLSCSPISGHRSVSWYQQTPGQGLQFLFEYFSETQRNKGNFPGRFSGRQFSNSRSEMNVSTLELGDSALYLCASSLDGGNTGELFFGEGSRLTVL.

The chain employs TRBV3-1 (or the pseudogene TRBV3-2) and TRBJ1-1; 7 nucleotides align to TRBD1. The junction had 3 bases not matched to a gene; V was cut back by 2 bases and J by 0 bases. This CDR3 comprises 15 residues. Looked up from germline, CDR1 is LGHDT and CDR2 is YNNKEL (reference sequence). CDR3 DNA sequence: TGTGCCAGCAGCCAATGGGGACAGATGAACACTGAAGCTTTCTTT. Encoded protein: CASSQWGQMNTEAFF.

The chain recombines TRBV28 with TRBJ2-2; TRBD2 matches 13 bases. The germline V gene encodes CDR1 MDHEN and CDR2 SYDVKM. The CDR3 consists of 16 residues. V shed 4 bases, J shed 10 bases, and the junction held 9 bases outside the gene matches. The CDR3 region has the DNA TGTGCCAGCAGTTCCCCAGGGACTAGCGGGGCCCCGGAGCTGTTTTTT. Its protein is CASSSPGTSGAPELFF.

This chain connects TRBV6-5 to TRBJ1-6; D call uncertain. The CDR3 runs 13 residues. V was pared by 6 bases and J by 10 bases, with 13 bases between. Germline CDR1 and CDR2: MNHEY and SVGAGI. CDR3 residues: CASRDLSGSPLHF. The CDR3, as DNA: TGTGCCAGCAGGGATCTCAGCGGATCACCCCTCCACTTT.

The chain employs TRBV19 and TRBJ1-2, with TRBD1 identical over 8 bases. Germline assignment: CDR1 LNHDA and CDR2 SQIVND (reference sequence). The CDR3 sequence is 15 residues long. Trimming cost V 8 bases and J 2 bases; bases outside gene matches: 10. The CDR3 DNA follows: TGTGCCAGTGTTCGAGGACAGGGAGCCAACTATGGCTACACCTTC. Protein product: CASVRGQGANYGYTF.

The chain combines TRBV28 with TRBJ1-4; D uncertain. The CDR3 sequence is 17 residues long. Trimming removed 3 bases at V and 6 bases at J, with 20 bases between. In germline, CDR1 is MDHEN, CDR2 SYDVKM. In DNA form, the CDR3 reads TGTGCCAGCAGTTTTCGAGAATCCAGGCCTTACCATGAAAAACTGTTTTTT. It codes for CASSFRESRPYHEKLFF.

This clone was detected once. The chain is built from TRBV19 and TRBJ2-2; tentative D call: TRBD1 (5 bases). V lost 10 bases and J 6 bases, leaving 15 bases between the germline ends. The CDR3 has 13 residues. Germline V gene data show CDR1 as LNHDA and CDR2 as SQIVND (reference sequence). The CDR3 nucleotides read TGTGCCACCTCCGACAGAAATTCCGGGGAGCTGTTTTTT. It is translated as CATSDRNSGELFF.

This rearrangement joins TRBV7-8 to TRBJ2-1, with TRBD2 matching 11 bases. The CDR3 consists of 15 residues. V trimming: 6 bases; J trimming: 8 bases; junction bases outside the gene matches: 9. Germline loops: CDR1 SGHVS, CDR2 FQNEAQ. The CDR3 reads CASRFTSGGSDEQFF. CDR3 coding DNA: TGTGCCAGCAGGTTTACTAGCGGGGGTTCGGATGAGCAGTTCTTC.

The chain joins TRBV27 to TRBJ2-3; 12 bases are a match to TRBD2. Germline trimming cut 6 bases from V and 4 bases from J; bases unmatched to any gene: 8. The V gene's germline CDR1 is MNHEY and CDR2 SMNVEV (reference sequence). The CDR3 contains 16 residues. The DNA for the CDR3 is TGTGCCAGCAGAACGACTAGCGGGGGTAAGGCAGATACGCAGTATTTT. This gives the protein CASRTTSGGKADTQYF.

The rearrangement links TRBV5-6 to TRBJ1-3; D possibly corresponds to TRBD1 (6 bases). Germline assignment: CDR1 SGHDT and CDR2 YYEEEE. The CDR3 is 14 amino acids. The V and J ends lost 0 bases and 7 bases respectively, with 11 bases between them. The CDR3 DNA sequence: TGTGCCAGCAGCTTGGATTCAGGGGCCAACACCATATATTTT. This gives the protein CASSLDSGANTIYF. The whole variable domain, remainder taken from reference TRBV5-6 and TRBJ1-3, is DAGVTQSPTHLIKTRGQQVTLRCSPKSGHDTVSWYQQALGQGPQFIFQYYEEEERQRGNFPDRFSGHQFPNYSSELNVNALLLGDSALYLCASSLDSGANTIYFGEGSWLTVV.

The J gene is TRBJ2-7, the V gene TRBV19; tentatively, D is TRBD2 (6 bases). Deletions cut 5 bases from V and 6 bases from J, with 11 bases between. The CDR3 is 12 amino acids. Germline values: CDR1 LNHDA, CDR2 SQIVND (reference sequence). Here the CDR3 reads CASSWIGGEQYF. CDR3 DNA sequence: TGTGCCAGTAGTTGGATCGGGGGCGAGCAGTACTTC. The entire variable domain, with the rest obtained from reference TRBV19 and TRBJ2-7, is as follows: DGGITQSPKYLFRKEGQNVTLSCEQNLNHDAMYWYRQDPGQGLRLIYYSQIVNDFQKGDIAEGYSVSREKKESFPLTVTSAQKNPTAFYLCASSWIGGEQYFGPGTRLTVT.

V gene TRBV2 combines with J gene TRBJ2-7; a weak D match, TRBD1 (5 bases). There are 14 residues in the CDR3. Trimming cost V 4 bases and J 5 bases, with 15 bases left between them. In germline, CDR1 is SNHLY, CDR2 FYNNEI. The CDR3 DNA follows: TGTGCCAGCAGTGGTTTGCAGGGTAAGGACGAGCAGTACTTC. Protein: CASSGLQGKDEQYF.

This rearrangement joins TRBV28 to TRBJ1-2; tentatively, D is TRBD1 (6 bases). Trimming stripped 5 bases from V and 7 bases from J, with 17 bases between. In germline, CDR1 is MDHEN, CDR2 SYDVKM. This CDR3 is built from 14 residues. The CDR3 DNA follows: TGTGCCAGCAGTCTACCCCAGGGGCTCTTTGGCTACACCTTC. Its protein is CASSLPQGLFGYTF.

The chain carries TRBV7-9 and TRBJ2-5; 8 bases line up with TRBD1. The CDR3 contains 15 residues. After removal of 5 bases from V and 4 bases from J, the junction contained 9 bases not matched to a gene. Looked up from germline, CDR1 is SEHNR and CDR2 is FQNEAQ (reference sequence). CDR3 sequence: CASSPTGVPPETQYF. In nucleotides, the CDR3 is TGTGCCAGCAGCCCGACAGGGGTCCCCCCAGAGACCCAGTACTTC. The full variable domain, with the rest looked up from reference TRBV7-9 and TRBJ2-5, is DTGVSQNPRHKITKRGQNVTFRCDPISEHNRLYWYRQTLGQGPEFLTYFQNEAQLEKSRLLSDRFSAERPKGSFSTLEIQRTEQGDSAMYLCASSPTGVPPETQYFGPGTRLLVL.

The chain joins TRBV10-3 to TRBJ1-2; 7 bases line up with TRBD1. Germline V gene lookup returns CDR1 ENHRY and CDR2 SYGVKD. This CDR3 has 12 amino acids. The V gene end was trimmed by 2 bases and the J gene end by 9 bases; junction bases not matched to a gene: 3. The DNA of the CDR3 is TGTGCCATCAGTGAGGGGGGACAGAGCTACACCTTC. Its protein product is CAISEGGQSYTF.

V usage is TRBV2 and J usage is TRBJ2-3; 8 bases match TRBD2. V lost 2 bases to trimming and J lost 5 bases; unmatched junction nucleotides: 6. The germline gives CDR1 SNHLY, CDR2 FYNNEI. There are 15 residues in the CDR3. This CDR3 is CASSEYGGAEDTQYF. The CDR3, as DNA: TGTGCCAGCAGTGAATACGGGGGGGCAGAAGATACGCAGTATTTT.

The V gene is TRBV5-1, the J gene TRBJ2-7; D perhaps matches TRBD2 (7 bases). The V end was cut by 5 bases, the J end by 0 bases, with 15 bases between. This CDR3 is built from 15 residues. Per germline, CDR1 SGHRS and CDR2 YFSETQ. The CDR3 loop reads CASRGGAGVSYEQYF. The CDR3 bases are TGCGCCAGCAGAGGGGGGGCGGGGGTCTCCTACGAGCAGTACTTC.